These T cell receptor beta chains were read from a single sample in a study of cytomegalovirus exposure and HLA in healthy donors. Some clones are missing from TCRdb's copy, which holds only in-frame ones; the method was immunoSEQ multiplex PCR. The sample has about 98,000 clones; 75% to 80% are singletons. Sequenced input: PBMCs. These receptor sequences come from a male donor in good health and CMV-seropositive. CDR3s include the opening cysteine and the closing phenylalanine or tryptophan. Each record gives: V gene, clone size, D gene, J gene, CDR3 length, CDR3 DNA, CDR3 protein. D genes are given only for firm matches. Clone size, where shown, is once, few, many, or a class for clones that have expanded.

V: TRBV9
size: -
D: -
J: TRBJ1-5
length: 15
DNA: TGTGCCAGCAGCCCGGGGGGGATCAGCAATCAGCCCCAGCATTTT
CDR3: CASSPGGISNQPQHF

V: TRBV10-3
size: -
D: -
J: TRBJ2-1
length: 13
DNA: TGTGCCACTCTGTCCGGAGCCCTCCATGAGCAGTTCTTC
CDR3: CATLSGALHEQFF

V: TRBV7-6
size: once
D: -
J: TRBJ2-7
length: 15
DNA: TGTGCCAGCAGCTTAGCAGGAGCCCGTGTCAACGAGCAGTACTTC
CDR3: CASSLAGARVNEQYF

V: TRBV29-1
size: -
D: -
J: TRBJ1-1
length: 14
DNA: TGCAGCGTTGAGGGGAGCCATCGAGGCACTGAAGCTTTCTTT
CDR3: CSVEGSHRGTEAFF

V: TRBV30
size: -
D: -
J: TRBJ1-5
length: 16
DNA: TGTGCCTGGAGTGTACTGCCGAGAGGGAGTGATCAGCCCCAGCATTTT
CDR3: CAWSVLPRGSDQPQHF

V: TRBV9
size: -
D: TRBD2
J: TRBJ2-5
length: 16
DNA: TGTGCCAGCAGCGTAATTGGGCTAGCGGGCCAAGAGACCCAGTACTTC
CDR3: CASSVIGLAGQETQYF

V: TRBV10-3
size: -
D: TRBD2
J: TRBJ2-4
length: 18
DNA: TGTGCCATCAGTGACACTAGCGGGCCCGCGGGGACCAAAAACAGTCAGTACTTC
CDR3: CAISDTSGPAGTKNSQYF

V: TRBV23-1
size: -
D: -
J: TRBJ2-2
length: 24
DNA: TGCGCCAGCAGTCAATCGGACCCGACCCTTAGCGTACCTAGGTTTTTCGGTAACACCGGGGAGCTGTTTTTT
CDR3: CASSQSDPTLSVPRFFGNTGELFF

V: TRBV28
size: -
D: -
J: TRBJ1-2
length: 13
DNA: TGTGCCAGCAGTCAGGGAAAACCCTATGGCTACACCTTC
CDR3: CASSQGKPYGYTF

V: TRBV18
size: -
D: TRBD2
J: TRBJ2-7
length: 18
DNA: TGTGCCAGCTCACCCGGGACTAGCGGGGGACCAGAGCCCTACGAGCAGTACTTC
CDR3: CASSPGTSGGPEPYEQYF

V: TRBV7-2
size: -
D: TRBD2
J: TRBJ2-7
length: 17
DNA: TGTGCCAGCAGCTCCCGGTTCGGGACTAGCGATACCTACGAGCAGTACTTC
CDR3: CASSSRFGTSDTYEQYF

V: TRBV6-5
size: -
D: -
J: TRBJ1-3
length: 15
DNA: TGTGCCAGCAGTTACTCGCGGGAAACAGGAAACACCATATATTTT
CDR3: CASSYSRETGNTIYF

V: TRBV5-6
size: -
D: TRBD1
J: TRBJ2-3
length: 16
DNA: TGTGCCAGCAGCTTGTCAAACGAGGGGGCCTCAGATACGCAGTATTTT
CDR3: CASSLSNEGASDTQYF

V: TRBV4-2
size: -
D: TRBD2
J: TRBJ2-3
length: 16
DNA: TGTGCCAGCAGCCAAGTGCTAGCGGGCGTCACAGATACGCAGTATTTT
CDR3: CASSQVLAGVTDTQYF

V: TRBV15
size: -
D: TRBD2
J: TRBJ2-7
length: 17
DNA: TGTGCCACCAGCAGAGATAATACGAGACTAGCGAACTACGAGCAGTACTTC
CDR3: CATSRDNTRLANYEQYF